This T cell receptor (beta chain) derives from a study of blood T cell repertoires in COVID-19. Study at large: Nucleic acid was either cDNA or gDNA, and it came from T cells, B-cell-depleted T cells, or PBMCs.

Everyone who took part was 18 to 89 years old, and they came from 24 US areas. In its sample, this clone was seen once. Study processing details: Reference gene primer amplification gave estimated nucleated cell counts. The data were produced by immunoSEQ multiplex PCR, yet TCRdb's version contains in-frame clones alone and is incomplete. D and trimming were read from the DNA, whereas the V and J calls and clone size are those reported in that table. The profile shows 200,000 to 300,000 clones, around 88% of them singletons. This CDR3 region has 15 residues. CDR1 is MNHEY, CDR2 SVGAGI, per germline. The V end lost 2 bases, the J end lost 3 bases, and 12 bases lay between the germline ends.

The rearrangement uses TRBV6-5 and TRBJ2-3, with a possible D match to TRBD1 (5 bases). Sequenced input: PBMCs or T cells enriched from blood (not recorded which). The TCR comes from a woman in her 40s with acute COVID-19. The CDR3 DNA sequence: TGTGCCAGCAGTTACGGGGTCAGGGTAACAGATACGCAGTATTTT. The encoded protein is CASSYGVRVTDTQYF.